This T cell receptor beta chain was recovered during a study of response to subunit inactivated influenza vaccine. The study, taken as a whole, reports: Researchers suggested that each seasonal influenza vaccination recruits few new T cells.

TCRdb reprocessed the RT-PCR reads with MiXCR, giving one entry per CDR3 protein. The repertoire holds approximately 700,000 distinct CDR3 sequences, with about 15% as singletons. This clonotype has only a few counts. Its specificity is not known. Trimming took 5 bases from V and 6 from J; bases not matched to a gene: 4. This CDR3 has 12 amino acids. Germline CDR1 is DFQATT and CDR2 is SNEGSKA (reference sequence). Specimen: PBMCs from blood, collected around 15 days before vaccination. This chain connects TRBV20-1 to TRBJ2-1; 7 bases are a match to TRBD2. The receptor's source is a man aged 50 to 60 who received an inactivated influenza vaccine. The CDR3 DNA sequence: TGCAGTGCTTGGTCGGGGGGCAATGAGCAGTTCTTC. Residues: CSAWSGGNEQFF.